This is a list of T cell receptor beta chains from one sample in a study of cytomegalovirus exposure and HLA in healthy donors. Clones were read by immunoSEQ multiplex PCR, and TCRdb kept only the in-frame ones, dropping some. This sample yields about 200,000 clones, of which around 79% are seen a single time; under 2% belongs to the top ten. Sequenced material: PBMCs. All receptors come from a man aged 18 to 30 in good health and CMV-seronegative. Each CDR3 is given with its conserved first and last residue. D genes are given only for firm matches. Clone size is given for some rows only: seen once, a few or many times, or a class if the clone is expanded.

V gene	clone size	J gene	D gene	CDR3 protein	CDR3 DNA
TRBV5-1	-	TRBJ2-7	TRBD1	CASSASGTVYEQYF	TGCGCCAGCAGCGCGTCGGGGACAGTCTACGAGCAGTACTTC
TRBV18	-	TRBJ1-1	-	CASSVGRVETEAFF	TGTGCCAGCTCGGTGGGCAGGGTGGAAACTGAAGCTTTCTTT
TRBV28	-	TRBJ1-1	TRBD1	CASSLSLQAGTETEAFF	TGTGCCAGCAGTTTATCGTTACAGGCCGGGACAGAGACTGAAGCTTTCTTT
TRBV19	-	TRBJ2-7	TRBD2	CASREGSAYEQYF	TGTGCCAGCAGGGAGGGATCGGCCTACGAGCAGTACTTC
TRBV11-3	-	TRBJ1-1	-	CASSLNRASGTEAFF	TGTGCCAGCAGCTTAAACAGGGCCTCCGGGACTGAAGCTTTCTTT
TRBV6-6	-	TRBJ1-1	-	CASNRDNLNTEAFF	TGTGCCAGCAACCGGGACAACTTGAACACTGAAGCTTTCTTT
TRBV7-9	-	TRBJ2-7	-	CASSPGLGYGEQYF	TGTGCCAGCAGCCCGGGACTGGGCTACGGGGAGCAGTACTTC
TRBV10-3	-	TRBJ2-1	TRBD2	CAISETSGTNNEQFF	TGTGCCATCAGTGAGACTAGCGGGACCAACAATGAGCAGTTCTTC
TRBV13	once	TRBJ1-2	TRBD1	CASSPRGDSNYGYTF	TGTGCCAGCAGTCCCAGGGGGGACTCCAACTATGGCTACACCTTC
TRBV7-3	-	TRBJ2-2	TRBD2	CASSPFAGGSTGELFF	TGTGCCAGCAGCCCCTTTGCGGGGGGCAGCACCGGGGAGCTGTTTTTT
TRBV11-2	-	TRBJ2-3	TRBD2	CASSSGTSGPLSTDTQYF	TGTGCCAGCAGCTCCGGGACTAGCGGACCACTTAGCACAGATACGCAGTATTTT
TRBV30	-	TRBJ2-7	-	CAWSVRAYEQYF	TGTGCCTGGAGTGTAAGAGCATACGAGCAGTACTTC
TRBV6-1	-	TRBJ2-5	-	CASSTTGETQYF	TGTGCCAGCAGTACGACTGGAGAGACCCAGTACTTC
TRBV19	once	TRBJ1-5	-	CASKRQLNSNQPQHF	TGTGCCAGTAAACGACAGTTAAATAGCAATCAGCCCCAGCATTTT
TRBV4-3	-	TRBJ1-5	TRBD1	CASSQGWTGRMFSNQPQHF	TGCGCCAGCAGCCAAGGATGGACAGGGAGGATGTTTAGCAATCAGCCCCAGCATTTT
TRBV6-6	-	TRBJ2-1	TRBD2	CASSGSLAEYNEQFF	TGTGCCAGCAGTGGTTCCCTAGCGGAATACAATGAGCAGTTCTTC
TRBV7-9	-	TRBJ1-1	-	CASMGHENIEAFF	TGTGCCAGCATGGGGCACGAGAATATAGAAGCTTTCTTT
TRBV2	-	TRBJ1-5	-	CASSGQEYQPQHF	TGTGCCAGCAGTGGACAGGAGTATCAGCCCCAGCATTTT
TRBV11-3	-	TRBJ2-7	-	CASSLEGADEQYF	TGTGCCAGCAGCTTAGAGGGGGCGGATGAGCAGTACTTC
TRBV7-8	-	TRBJ1-1	-	CASSTEVASNTEAFF	TGTGCCAGCAGCACTGAGGTGGCGTCGAACACTGAAGCTTTCTTT
TRBV19	-	TRBJ2-3	TRBD2	CASRGLVDMGQYF	TGTGCCAGTCGGGGACTAGTCGATATGGGGCAGTATTTT
TRBV30	-	TRBJ2-5	TRBD1	CAGRGHGVETQYF	TGTGCCGGCAGGGGGCACGGGGTTGAGACCCAGTACTTC
TRBV6-5	-	TRBJ2-7	-	CASSVERTYEQYF	TGTGCCAGCAGTGTTGAGAGGACCTACGAGCAGTACTTC
TRBV15	-	TRBJ2-5	TRBD2	CATSRDGVLAGGQETQYF	TGTGCCACCAGCAGAGATGGGGTTCTAGCGGGGGGCCAAGAGACCCAGTACTTC
TRBV6-1	-	TRBJ1-1	-	CASSEAGQLNTEAFF	TGTGCCAGCAGTGAAGCCGGACAGTTGAACACTGAAGCTTTCTTT
TRBV6-6	-	TRBJ1-4	-	CASSFGTTRVGEKLFF	TGTGCCAGCAGTTTCGGAACGACCAGGGTCGGCGAAAAACTGTTTTTT
TRBV6-6	-	TRBJ2-5	TRBD1	CASIRRGQGGREQYF	TGTGCCAGCATCCGTCGGGGACAGGGGGGCAGAGAGCAGTACTTC
TRBV5-1	-	TRBJ2-1	-	CASSLEGESYNEQFF	TGCGCCAGCAGCTTGGAGGGGGAAAGCTACAATGAGCAGTTCTTC
TRBV5-6	-	TRBJ2-7	TRBD1	CASSLLSPTGGYEQYF	TGTGCCAGCAGCCTCCTATCGCCGACAGGGGGGTACGAGCAGTACTTC
TRBV13	-	TRBJ1-3	TRBD1	CASSLRDRAGNTIYF	TGTGCCAGCAGCCTCCGGGACAGAGCTGGAAACACCATATATTTT
TRBV5-4	-	TRBJ1-2	TRBD1	CASSVGTGGTSGYTF	TGTGCCAGCAGCGTTGGGACAGGGGGCACGAGTGGCTACACCTTC
TRBV7-9	-	TRBJ2-5	-	CSSSLVAEQETQYF	TGTTCCAGCAGCTTAGTGGCGGAACAAGAGACCCAGTACTTC
TRBV19	-	TRBJ1-6	-	CASSIGVNSPLHF	TGTGCCAGTAGTATTGGAGTAAATTCACCCCTCCACTTT
TRBV5-6	-	TRBJ2-2	TRBD1	CASSLAGGAPGELFF	TGTGCCAGCAGCTTGGCAGGGGGCGCCCCCGGGGAGCTGTTTTTT
TRBV4-2	-	TRBJ1-5	-	CASSQDQGTGQPQHF	TGTGCCAGCAGCCAAGATCAGGGGACGGGTCAGCCCCAGCATTTT
TRBV6-1	-	TRBJ1-5	-	CASSEAGQVFSNQPQHF	TGTGCCAGCAGTGAAGCAGGCCAGGTGTTTAGCAATCAGCCCCAGCATTTT
TRBV19	once	TRBJ2-2	-	CASSIGRGQNTGELFF	TGTGCCAGTAGTATAGGGAGGGGGCAAAACACCGGGGAGCTGTTTTTT
TRBV5-4	-	TRBJ2-6	TRBD1	CASSSPGQGAGANVLTF	TGTGCCAGCAGCTCCCCGGGACAGGGCGCCGGGGCCAACGTCCTGACTTTC
TRBV27	-	TRBJ1-1	-	CASSTGLWNTEAFF	TGTGCCAGCAGTACAGGGTTGTGGAACACTGAAGCTTTCTTT
TRBV6-5	-	TRBJ2-1	TRBD2	CASSYSWRGGYNEQFF	TGTGCCAGCAGTTACTCTTGGCGGGGGGGCTACAATGAGCAGTTCTTC
TRBV7-2	-	TRBJ2-3	TRBD2	CASSLARAGVTSTDTQYF	TGTGCCAGCAGCTTAGCGCGGGCGGGGGTTACTAGCACAGATACGCAGTATTTT